This TCR beta chain derives from a study of Ad26.COV2.S vaccination and SARS-CoV-2 variants. Study-wide context: Ad26.COV2.S, an intramuscular injection, was given once or twice 56 days apart. Findings of the study overall: Vaccine and placebo recipients had comparable breadth of non-spike TCRs.

Generated by immunoSEQ multiplex PCR, the TCRdb table keeps only in-frame clones and is missing some. The repertoire holds 350,000 to 450,000 clones, around 87% seen once, with around 3.6% in the top ten. The CDR3 loop spans 12 amino acids. The V end was cut by 5 bases, the J end by 1 base, with 6 bases between. The germline V gene encodes CDR1 SGHTS and CDR2 YDEGEE. As regards this clone: Its antigen is unidentified.

Treatment here: around 19 received Ad26.COV2.S at low or high dose, single or two shots; 5 received placebo; per-sample allocation not given. The investigators took samples on day 63 after the first vaccine or placebo injection. It was Wuhan-strain SARS-CoV-2 spike that the Ad26 vaccine vector expressed. Material: peripheral blood, obtained in a trial of Ad26.COV2.S vaccine versus placebo. The source of this sequence is a person between 18 and 60 years old who received the Ad26.COV2.S COVID-19 vaccine or a placebo. The gene calls are TRBV5-8 and TRBJ1-2; D remains unclear. CDR3 sequence: CASRSINYGYTF. CDR3 in DNA: TGTGCCAGCAGATCCATTAACTATGGCTACACCTTC.